Here is one TCR beta chain with its context. Sequencing used immunoSEQ multiplex PCR; TCRdb keeps in-frame clones, though not all of them. Of roughly 340,000 clones in the sample, around 87% are singletons; the top ten hold more than 1.5%. Trimming removed 6 bases at V and 1 base at J, with 15 bases between. This CDR3 has 15 residues. Per germline, CDR1 SNHLY and CDR2 FYNNEI. The data are from a study of blood T cell repertoires in COVID-19. As for the study in general: Some COVID-19 samples were acute and others convalescent; all came from the United States, Italy and Spain.

Assignment of participants to cohorts was predicated upon participant-reported clinical history. The source is a man aged 40-50 years in a cohort exposed to, infected with or recovered from COVID-19 (not recorded which). The V gene is TRBV2, the J gene TRBJ1-1, with unresolved D. Material: PBMCs or T cells enriched from blood (not recorded which). CDR3 in amino acids: CASRYAGAKNTEAFF. CDR3 coding DNA: TGTGCCAGCAGGTACGCGGGAGCGAAGAACACTGAAGCTTTCTTT.